The next 13 T cell receptor beta chains were all read from a single sample in a study of blood T cell repertoires in COVID-19. Some clones are missing from TCRdb's copy, which holds only in-frame ones; the method was immunoSEQ multiplex PCR. The repertoire holds a few hundred thousand clones, with over 75% as singletons. Sequencing was carried out using peripheral blood. These receptor sequences come from a man between 50 and 59 years old with active or convalescent COVID-19.

The chain recombines TRBV4-2 with TRBJ1-1; 12 nucleotides agree with TRBD1. CDR1 and CDR2 (germline): LGHNA, YNFKEQ. V lost 0 bases, J lost 7 bases, and 6 bases stayed unmatched. This CDR3 comprises 16 residues. The CDR3 coding sequence is TGTGCCAGCAGCCAAGATGTGGGACAGGGGGCGATTGAAGCTTTCTTT. It is translated as CASSQDVGQGAIEAFF.

The rearrangement uses TRBV9 and TRBJ2-5; 11 bases are shared with TRBD2. The CDR3 has 17 residues. The ends lost 2 bases at V and 5 bases at J; junction bases unmatched: 11. Germline V gene lookup returns CDR1 SGDLS and CDR2 YYNGEE. For the CDR3, the DNA is TGTGCCAGCAGCGTTACCCTTAGCGGGAGGGCCCAGGAGACCCAGTACTTC. Protein sequence: CASSVTLSGRAQETQYF.

The chain recombines TRBV3-1 (or the pseudogene TRBV3-2) with TRBJ2-3; a weak D match, TRBD1 (5 bases). The CDR3 is 16 amino acids. V was cut by 0 bases and J by 3 bases, with 13 bases left in between. Germline-derived CDR1 and CDR2 are LGHDT and YNNKEL (reference sequence). CDR3 coding DNA: TGTGCCAGCAGCCAAGATGGGCAGGGCAGGACAGATACGCAGTATTTT. This gives the protein CASSQDGQGRTDTQYF.

This chain uses TRBV12-5 with TRBJ2-1; TRBD2 agrees at 7 bases. The V and J ends lost 4 bases and 5 bases, in that order; junction bases with no gene match: 8. Germline V gene sequence: CDR1 LGHNT, CDR2 FRNRAP. The CDR3 extends over 15 amino acids. The CDR3 sequence: CASGSPGLRNNEQFF. The CDR3 nucleotides are TGTGCTAGTGGTTCCCCGGGACTACGGAACAATGAGCAGTTCTTC.

The chain is built from TRBV7-6 and TRBJ1-2; 8 bases are a match to TRBD1. The CDR3 sequence is 14 residues long. The germline gives CDR1 SGHVS, CDR2 FNYEAQ. The junction had 6 bases not matched to a gene; V was cut back by 5 bases and J by 4 bases. The chain's CDR3 is CASSESGGLYGYTF. CDR3 nucleotide sequence: TGTGCCAGCAGCGAGTCAGGGGGCCTCTATGGCTACACCTTC.

The rearrangement uses TRBV6-4 and TRBJ2-1; TRBD2 agrees at 14 bases. The CDR3 runs 16 residues. The V gene's germline CDR1 is MRHNA and CDR2 SNTAGT. V lost 6 bases and J lost 7; bases outside the gene matches: 8. As DNA, the CDR3 is TGTGCCAGCAGAAGAGGGACTAGCGGGAGTTTGAATGAGCAGTTCTTC. The encoded protein is CASRRGTSGSLNEQFF.

The chain uses TRBV3-1 (or the pseudogene TRBV3-2) and TRBJ1-2; 8 bases are shared with TRBD1. With V trimmed by 4 bases and J by 7 bases, 11 bases remained unmatched. Germline CDR1 is LGHDT and CDR2 is YNNKEL (reference sequence). There are 15 residues in the CDR3. CDR3 DNA: TGTGCCAGCAGCCCCTTCGGACAGGGCTCGGGTGGCTACACCTTC. This translates into CASSPFGQGSGGYTF.

The J gene is TRBJ2-3, the V gene TRBV7-2, with D maybe TRBD1 (6 bases). This CDR3 spans 17 amino acids. Germline V gene data show CDR1 as SGHTA and CDR2 as FQGNSA. V lost 6 bases and J 6 bases, leaving 25 bases between the germline ends. As DNA, the CDR3 is TGTGCCAGCAGTTTGAACAGGGTTTTGGGAACTGGGGATACGCAGTATTTT. Translated: CASSLNRVLGTGDTQYF.

V gene TRBV11-1 combines with J gene TRBJ1-1, with 7 bases matching TRBD1. Germline V gene data show CDR1 as SGHAT and CDR2 as FQDESV (reference sequence). This CDR3 comprises 16 residues. The V and J ends lost 9 bases and 1 base, in that order; junction bases with no gene match: 14. CDR3 DNA: TGTGCCAGTATCCGGGACAGAGCTCTACAGAACACTGAAGCTTTCTTT. Translating gives CASIRDRALQNTEAFF.

This chain connects TRBV30 to TRBJ2-1; TRBD2 agrees at 10 bases. Germline CDR1 reads GTSNPN; CDR2 reads SVGIG (reference sequence). V lost 4 bases, J lost 5 bases, and 8 bases stayed unmatched. The CDR3 consists of 15 residues. DNA of the CDR3: TGTGCCTGGACCCTGGGGACTAGCGAACACAATGAGCAGTTCTTC. Encoded protein: CAWTLGTSEHNEQFF.

The chain uses TRBV10-3 and TRBJ1-3; D possibly corresponds to TRBD1 (5 bases). There are 13 residues in the CDR3. The germline V gene has CDR1 ENHRY and CDR2 SYGVKD. The germline V and J ends were trimmed by 6 bases and 3 bases, with 9 bases remaining between them. This chain's CDR3 is CAISGGVGNTIYF. The DNA for the CDR3 is TGTGCCATCAGCGGAGGGGTTGGAAACACCATATATTTT.

The V gene is TRBV5-4, the J gene TRBJ2-2, with 9 bases fitting TRBD2. The CDR3 consists of 15 residues. The V gene end was trimmed by 4 bases and the J gene end by 6 bases; junction bases not matched to a gene: 7. Germline V gene lookup returns CDR1 SGHNT and CDR2 YYREEE (reference sequence). The CDR3 loop reads CASSPSGRRAGELFF. CDR3 sequence (DNA): TGTGCCAGCAGCCCGAGCGGGAGGAGGGCCGGGGAGCTGTTTTTT.

The chain uses TRBV5-6 and TRBJ1-4; tentatively, D is TRBD1 (6 bases). The V gene's germline CDR1 is SGHDT and CDR2 YYEEEE. With 3 bases removed from V and 10 bases from J, the gap between germline ends came to 16 bases. This CDR3 comprises 14 residues. The DNA for the CDR3 is TGTGCCAGCAGCTCCTCGGACAGCTGGGGAAAACTGTTTTTT. Translating gives CASSSSDSWGKLFF.